This TCR beta chain was recorded in a study of OX40 agonist ivuxolimab in advanced cancers. This clone was observed once. Unmatched junction bases numbered 4, after V lost 5 bases and J lost 4 bases. The CDR3 sequence is 15 residues long. From germline, CDR1 is SGHVS and CDR2 FNYEAQ. Assay used: immunoSEQ multiplex PCR; TCRdb lists only in-frame clones, some missing. The data hold about 32,000 clones, with around 81% observed a single time. This chain connects TRBV7-6 to TRBJ2-3, with TRBD2 identical over 12 bases. Sequencing used CD4+ or CD8+ T cells sorted from blood, obtained in a trial of the OX40 agonist ivuxolimab. This TCR was recovered from an adult with an advanced solid tumor such as melanoma, head and neck, liver or kidney cancer. This chain's CDR3 is CASSRTSGIADTQYF. The DNA of the CDR3 is TGTGCCAGCAGCCGGACTAGCGGGATAGCAGATACGCAGTATTTT.